Only a few counts were recorded for the clone carrying this T cell receptor (beta chain). This entry belongs to a study of Ad26.COV2.S vaccination and SARS-CoV-2 variants. Across the whole study: Administration of Ad26.COV2.S was intramuscular, either once or twice 56 days apart.

Data came from immunoSEQ multiplex PCR; TCRdb stores just in-frame clones and leaves some out. The profile shows 300,000 to 350,000 clones, around nine tenths of them singletons. The treatment denotes: over 15 received Ad26.COV2.S at low or high dose, single or two shots; 5 received placebo; per-sample allocation not given. It was on day 63 after the first vaccine or placebo injection that samples were taken. An Ad26 vector expressing Wuhan-strain SARS-CoV-2 spike served as the vaccine. This sequence was found in a person aged 18-65 years who received the Ad26.COV2.S COVID-19 vaccine or a placebo. This specimen was peripheral blood, taken in a trial of Ad26.COV2.S vaccine versus placebo.

Here the CDR3 reads CASSLKVPSEGRENEQFF. The CDR3 DNA reads TGTGCCAGCAGCTTAAAAGTACCTAGCGAGGGGCGGGAGAATGAGCAGTTCTTC. This rearrangement joins TRBV13 to TRBJ2-1, with 7 bases that match TRBD2. The junction had 17 bases not matched to a gene; V was cut back by 2 bases and J by 7 bases. Germline CDR1 is PRHDT and CDR2 is FYEKMQ (reference sequence). The CDR3 runs 18 residues.